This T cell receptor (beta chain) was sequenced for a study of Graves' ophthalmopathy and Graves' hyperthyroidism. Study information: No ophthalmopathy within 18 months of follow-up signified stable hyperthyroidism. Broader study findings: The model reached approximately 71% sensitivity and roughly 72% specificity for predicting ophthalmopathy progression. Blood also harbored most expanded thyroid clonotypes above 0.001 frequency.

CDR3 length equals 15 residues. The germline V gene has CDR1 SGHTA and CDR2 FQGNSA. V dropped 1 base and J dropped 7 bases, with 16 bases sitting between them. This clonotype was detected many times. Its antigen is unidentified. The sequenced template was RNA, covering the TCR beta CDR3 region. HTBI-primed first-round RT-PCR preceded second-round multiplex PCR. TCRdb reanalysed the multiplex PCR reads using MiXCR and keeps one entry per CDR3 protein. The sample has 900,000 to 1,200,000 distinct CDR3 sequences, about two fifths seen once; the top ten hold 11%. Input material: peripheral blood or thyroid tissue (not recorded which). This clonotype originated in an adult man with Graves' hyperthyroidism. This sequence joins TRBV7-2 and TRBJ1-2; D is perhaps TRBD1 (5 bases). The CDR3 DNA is TGTGCCAGCAGCTTAGAACCACGCCAGGGCTCTGGCTACACCTTC. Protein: CASSLEPRQGSGYTF.